This is a list of T cell receptor beta chains from one sample in a study of regulatory T cells in long-lasting Graves disease. A single record per CDR3 protein comes from TCRdb applying MiXCR to the multiplex PCR reads. The sample has roughly 490,000 distinct CDR3 sequences, around a fifth seen once; the top ten hold around 12%. Sequenced material: peripheral blood mononuclear cells (PBMCs), taken when the disease was refractory, from a patient treated with antithyroid drugs. All receptors derive from a female donor with Graves disease. Both conserved end residues are part of each CDR3. D genes are given only for firm matches. Not all rows give a size; the values are once, few, many and, for expanded clones, a class.

v_call	cdr3_length	j_call	clone_size	d_call	cdr3_nt	cdr3_aa
TRBV12-3/TRBV12-4	12	TRBJ1-1	many	.	TGTGCCAGCAGTTTATTGAGCCGGGGAGCTTTCTTT	CASSLLSRGAFF
TRBV9	17	TRBJ1-3	few	.	TGTGCCAGCAGCGAGGGAAGCGGGTTCCTCTCTGGAAACACCATATATTTT	CASSEGSGFLSGNTIYF
TRBV6-1	13	TRBJ2-7	.	.	TGTGCCAGCAGCCAGACAATCGGGGGCGAGCAGTACTTC	CASSQTIGGEQYF
TRBV20-1	14	TRBJ2-7	few	TRBD1	TGCAGTGCTAAACCGGGACAGGGGATATACGAGCAGTACTTC	CSAKPGQGIYEQYF
TRBV20-1	14	TRBJ2-2	few	.	TGCAGTGCTAAAAAGACAGCGAACACCGGGGAGCTGTTTTTT	CSAKKTANTGELFF
TRBV18	15	TRBJ1-4	few	.	TGTGCCAGCTCACCATCTGGGGGCCGAAATGAAAAACTGTTTTTT	CASSPSGGRNEKLFF
TRBV5-1	14	TRBJ2-2	few	.	TGCGCCAGCAGCGGCCCACTTGACACCGGGGAGCTGTTTTTT	CASSGPLDTGELFF
TRBV29-1	18	TRBJ2-7	.	.	TGCAGCGTTTCGGGGGGCCGTTTTAGTAGCGTAAGCTCCTACGAGCAGTACTTC	CSVSGGRFSSVSSYEQYF
TRBV29-1	13	TRBJ2-2	.	.	TGCAGCCTCCACGACCGGAACACCGGGGAGCTGTTTTTT	CSLHDRNTGELFF
TRBV12-3/TRBV12-4	13	TRBJ2-7	.	.	TGTGCCAGCAGTCCGGGGTCGGGGTGGGAGCAGTACTTC	CASSPGSGWEQYF
TRBV7-2	15	TRBJ1-1	many	.	TGTGCCAGCAGCTTAGCGACAGGACCGAACACTGAAGCTTTCTTT	CASSLATGPNTEAFF
TRBV28	12	TRBJ1-2	many	.	TGTGCCAGCACCTCACCCACTGGCGGCTACACCTTC	CASTSPTGGYTF
TRBV11-2	13	TRBJ1-1	.	.	TGTGCCAGCAGCGCCGGACTTGGCACTGAAGCTTTCTTT	CASSAGLGTEAFF
TRBV7-9	13	TRBJ1-6	.	.	TGTGCCAGCAGCATTGGTTGGGATTCACCCCTCCACTTT	CASSIGWDSPLHF
TRBV6-1	12	TRBJ1-1	.	.	TGTGCCAGCAGGGCCGGAAGGACTGAAGCTTTCTTT	CASRAGRTEAFF
TRBV11-3	16	TRBJ2-3	.	.	TGTGCCAGCAGCTTAGTATACGGGGCAGGCACAGATACGCAGTATTTT	CASSLVYGAGTDTQYF
TRBV2	14	TRBJ1-2	many	.	TGTGCCAGCAGTGATAAATCTTGGGGGAATGGCTACACCTTC	CASSDKSWGNGYTF
TRBV7-2	19	TRBJ2-5	.	TRBD2	TGTGCCAGCAGCTTACTGCCAGGAACTAGCGGGGGGACCCAAGAGACCCAGTACTTC	CASSLLPGTSGGTQETQYF
TRBV6-1	13	TRBJ2-7	many	TRBD2	TGTGCCAGCAGAGCGGGAGGCATCGACGAGCAGTACTTC	CASRAGGIDEQYF
TRBV5-1	14	TRBJ1-2	few	.	TGCGCCAGCAGCTTGGGGGGGGCTGAATATGGCTACACCTTC	CASSLGGAEYGYTF
TRBV25-1	16	TRBJ2-6	many	.	TGTGCCAGCAGTGAAGGGTCCCGAGCGGGGGCCAACGTCCTGACTTTC	CASSEGSRAGANVLTF
TRBV12-3/TRBV12-4	15	TRBJ2-3	.	TRBD1	TGTGCCAGCAGCCCCCAGGGGGCGAACACAGATACGCAGTATTTT	CASSPQGANTDTQYF
TRBV30	11	TRBJ2-5	.	.	TGTGCCTGGAAGGCGGTTGGGACCCAGTACTTC	CAWKAVGTQYF
TRBV28	11	TRBJ1-1	many	.	TGTGCCACCCAGGGGAACACTGAAGCTTTCTTT	CATQGNTEAFF
TRBV6-1	14	TRBJ1-2	many	.	TGTGCCAGCAGTGAAGCCCTGTCCGAAAGTGGCTACACCTTC	CASSEALSESGYTF
TRBV7-9	16	TRBJ2-5	.	.	TGTGCCAGCAGCCCCCCAACCAGGGCGGACGGAGAGACCCAGTACTTC	CASSPPTRADGETQYF
TRBV28	15	TRBJ1-2	few	TRBD1	TGTGCCAGCAGCCTTCTGGGCAGGGGGGTCTATGGCTACACCTTC	CASSLLGRGVYGYTF
TRBV7-9	14	TRBJ1-1	few	.	TGTGCCAGCAGCTTAGCTGGGGACGGCACTGAAGCTTTCTTT	CASSLAGDGTEAFF
TRBV11-3	13	TRBJ1-1	many	TRBD1	TGTGCCACTCAGACAGGGTATGACACTGAAGCTTTCTTT	CATQTGYDTEAFF
TRBV11-1	14	TRBJ1-6	many	TRBD1	TGTGCCAGCAGCTCGGGACAGTCCTATTCACCCCTCCACTTT	CASSSGQSYSPLHF